The 3 T cell receptor beta chains below all came from one sample that was sequenced in a study of PD-1 blockade in classical Hodgkin lymphoma. Assay: immunoSEQ multiplex PCR; the TCRdb copy retains only in-frame clones and omits some. The sample contains under 70,000 clones, roughly two thirds of which appear only once. In every patient, relapse followed autologous stem cell transplantation, while exposure to brentuximab vedotin differed. The source was peripheral blood mononuclear cells (PBMCs), collected before the second cycle of nivolumab. Receptor source: a human donor with classical Hodgkin lymphoma.

This clone was observed a few times. The chain has TRBV11-2 and TRBJ2-1; TRBD2 aligns across 13 bases. CDR1 and CDR2 (germline): SGHAT, FQNNGV. V was clipped by 2 bases and J by 10 bases; unmatched bases: 8. The CDR3 covers 16 residues. CDR3 in amino acids: CASSLKGLAGKEEQFF. The CDR3 nucleotides are TGTGCCAGCAGCTTAAAGGGACTAGCGGGGAAGGAGGAGCAGTTCTTC.

This chain uses TRBV30 with TRBJ1-3; no clear D. Germline CDR1 reads GTSNPN; CDR2 reads SVGIG (reference sequence). The V gene lost 6 bases and the J gene lost 6 bases, with 18 bases spanning the gap. The CDR3 is 14 amino acids. Here the CDR3 reads CACPRVGRENTIYF. DNA for the CDR3: TGTGCCTGCCCTCGTGTAGGGCGGGAAAACACCATATATTTT.

This clone was counted a few times. This chain links TRBV19 with TRBJ2-1; D unresolved. Per the germline V gene, CDR1 is LNHDA and CDR2 is SQIVND (reference sequence). V lost 1 base and J 10 bases, leaving 5 bases between the germline ends. CDR3 length equals 11 residues. CDR3 amino acids: CASSIGGEQFF. The CDR3 DNA reads TGTGCCAGTAGTATAGGAGGAGAGCAGTTCTTC.